The entry below gives a single T cell receptor beta chain sequence along with its context. This sample is part of a study of blood T cell repertoires in COVID-19. Study details: The United States, Italy and Spain supplied acute and convalescent COVID-19 samples.

Looked up from germline, CDR1 is ENHRY and CDR2 is SYGVKD. The CDR3 loop spans 16 amino acids. Trimming shortened V by 0 bases and J by 1 base, and 10 bases separated the two germline ends. The authors' processing: The assay estimated nucleated cells by amplifying reference gene primers. Clones were read by immunoSEQ multiplex PCR, and TCRdb kept only the in-frame ones, dropping some. V and J calls and clone size are given by that table; D and trimming were obtained from the DNA. The sample consists of approximately 220,000 clones, around 85% of them appearing once. Adults between roughly 18 and 89 years of age took part from under 30 US areas.

The sequenced material came from PBMCs or T cells enriched from blood (not recorded which). This TCR came from a man aged 35 to 55 who had recovered from COVID-19. The chain is built from TRBV10-3 and TRBJ1-3, with TRBD1 as a possible D gene (5 bases). In DNA form, the CDR3 reads TGTGCCATCAGTGAGTCGATCGGGGGGTCTGGAAACACCATATATTTT. Translating gives CAISESIGGSGNTIYF.